Sequencing of this T cell receptor (beta chain) was carried out in a study of cytomegalovirus exposure and HLA in healthy donors. Regarding the study as a whole: Information on immune exposure was restricted to one variable (CMV serostatus). An observed cluster of highly shared sequence variants was recorded as a likely sequencing artifact. Listed as cytomegalovirus-associated were around 160 TCR beta chains.

Germline-derived CDR1 and CDR2 are SGDLS and YYNGEE. This CDR3 is built from 15 residues. V was trimmed by 0 bases and J by 4 bases, leaving 8 bases between them. A word on this clone: The antigen remains unidentified. Other DNA sequences in this sample translate to the same CDR3.

Vbeta (60) and Jbeta (13) primers were used in the PCR. TCRdb's table, derived via immunoSEQ multiplex PCR, lists solely in-frame clones and lacks some. The sample carries fewer than 200,000 clones, about 80% recorded once. This receptor was identified in a woman aged 25 to 39 in good health and CMV-seronegative. The sequenced material came from PBMCs. The chain carries TRBV9 and TRBJ2-6, with D unclear. This CDR3 is CASSVAGSGANVLTF. The DNA of the CDR3 is TGTGCCAGCAGCGTAGCCGGGTCCGGGGCCAACGTCCTGACTTTC.